Below, 21 T cell receptor beta chains from the same sample are listed, as sequenced in a study of early T cells in non-severe SARS-CoV-2 infection. One entry per CDR3 protein, called by TCRdb with MiXCR from the 5' RACE reads. The table lists tens of thousands of distinct CDR3 sequences, 11% to 15% of them singletons. The sample was whole blood. The receptors originated from an adult who was a healthcare worker with PCR-confirmed SARS-CoV-2 infection or an uninfected control (not recorded which).

The J gene is TRBJ1-1, the V gene TRBV29-1; no firm D call. This CDR3 has 11 amino acids. Trimming took off 4 bases at V and 5 bases at J, with 8 bases between the two ends. From germline, CDR1 is SQVTM and CDR2 ANQGSEA. The CDR3 sequence: CSVGVITEAFF. CDR3 sequence (DNA): TGCAGCGTTGGGGTTATAACTGAAGCTTTCTTT.

This clonotype was detected many times. This rearrangement joins TRBV5-5 to TRBJ1-4; the D gene is possibly TRBD1 (5 bases). Trimming removed 0 bases at V and 11 bases at J, with 20 bases between. Germline loops: CDR1 SGHKS, CDR2 YYEKEE (reference sequence). This CDR3 region has 16 residues. As DNA, the CDR3 is TGTGCCAGCAGCTTGGGCCTTAAGGGGTCACAAGAGAAACTGTTTTTT. Translated, it gives CASSLGLKGSQEKLFF.

The chain recombines TRBV6-5 with TRBJ2-4, with D hard to call. The CDR3 runs 16 residues. The germline V and J ends were trimmed by 0 bases and 1 base, with 10 bases remaining between them. Looked up from germline, CDR1 is MNHEY and CDR2 is SVGAGI. CDR3 protein: CASSYSPSAAKNIQYF. The CDR3 region has the DNA TGTGCCAGCAGTTACTCACCGTCAGCGGCCAAAAACATTCAGTACTTC.

The chain uses TRBV28 and TRBJ2-7, with 7 bases matching TRBD2. This CDR3 spans 14 amino acids. Germline loops: CDR1 MDHEN, CDR2 SYDVKM. V dropped 6 bases and J dropped 2; count of bases not matched to a gene: 7. The CDR3 loop reads CASRTGRVPYEQYF. CDR3 nucleotides: TGTGCCAGCAGAACGGGGAGGGTCCCCTACGAGCAGTACTTC.

The DNA of the CDR3 is TGTGCCAGCAGGACTAGCGGGGGACAGACCCAGTACTTC. Protein product: CASRTSGGQTQYF. The V and J genes are TRBV12-3 or TRBV12-4 and TRBJ2-5, with 12 bases fitting TRBD2. V lost 6 bases to trimming and J lost 6 bases; unmatched junction nucleotides: 2. CDR3 length: 13 amino acids.

The V and J genes are TRBV9 and TRBJ2-5; either TRBD1 or TRBD2 may fit D (5 bases each). V was clipped by 3 bases and J by 4 bases, with 10 bases between them. The germline V gene encodes CDR1 SGDLS and CDR2 YYNGEE. CDR3 length: 13 residues. CDR3 amino acids: CASSAGTRETQYF. CDR3 coding DNA: TGTGCCAGCAGCGCCGGGACCCGAGAGACCCAGTACTTC.

The chain links TRBV6-5 to TRBJ1-5, with 7 bases that match TRBD1. V lost 6 bases, J lost 2 bases, and 7 bases stayed unmatched. The germline gives CDR1 MNHEY, CDR2 SVGAGI. This CDR3 spans 15 amino acids. This CDR3 is CASRQLGTGNQPQHF. The CDR3 DNA sequence: TGTGCCAGCAGACAACTGGGGACAGGCAATCAGCCCCAGCATTTT.

The rearrangement joins TRBV7-8 to TRBJ1-6, with TRBD1 as a possible D gene (5 bases). Germline V gene data show CDR1 as SGHVS and CDR2 as FQNEAQ. V was shortened by 1 base and J by 9 bases, with 13 bases between the two germline ends. The CDR3 is 15 amino acids. CDR3 nucleotides: TGTGCCAGCAGCTTAGATGGGGGAAACTCTTCACCCCTCCACTTT. Its protein product is CASSLDGGNSSPLHF. The full variable domain, with the rest looked up from reference TRBV7-8 and TRBJ1-6, is GAGVSQSPRYKVAKRGQDVALRCDPISGHVSLFWYQQALGQGPEFLTYFQNEAQLDKSGLPSDRFFAERPEGSVSTLKIQRTQQEDSAVYLCASSLDGGNSSPLHFGNGTRLTVT.

At least ten counts were recorded for this clonotype. The chain combines TRBV20-1 with TRBJ2-1, with 14 bases lining up with TRBD2. V shed 3 bases and J 6 bases; nucleotides not matched to a gene: 7. Germline CDR1 and CDR2: DFQATT and SNEGSKA (reference sequence). CDR3 length equals 16 residues. The CDR3 region has the DNA TGCAGTGCTAGGGGACTAGCGGGGGTATGGGGCAATGAGCAGTTCTTC. The encoded protein is CSARGLAGVWGNEQFF.

This clonotype was found many times. Compared with germline, one end of the junction differs, possibly owing to a read error. The chain uses TRBV7-7 and TRBJ2-1; 11 nucleotides match TRBD2. Per germline, CDR1 SSHAT and CDR2 FNYEAQ (reference sequence). The CDR3 is 15 amino acids. The CDR3 sequence: CASSLTSGTYNEQFF. In DNA form, the CDR3 reads TGTGCTAGCAGCCTGACTAGCGGGACATACAATGAGCAGTTCTTC. Full variable domain (outside the CDR3, taken from reference TRBV7-7 and TRBJ2-1): GAGVSQSPRYKVTKRGQDVTLRCDPISSHATLYWYQQALGQGPEFLTYFNYEAQPDKSGLPSDRFSAERPEGSISTLTIQRTEQRDSAMYRCASSLTSGTYNEQFFGPGTRLTVL.

This clonotype was recorded a few times. This chain joins TRBV5-4 and TRBJ1-1, with D perhaps matching TRBD1 (6 bases). Trimming removed 3 bases at V and 0 bases at J, with 18 bases between. The CDR3 contains 17 residues. Per germline, CDR1 SGHNT and CDR2 YYREEE (reference sequence). As DNA, the CDR3 is TGTGCCAGCAGCTCCGGTCTCGGGGGCGCCATGAACACTGAAGCTTTCTTT. Protein product: CASSSGLGGAMNTEAFF.

The table lists this clonotype with many counts. This chain links TRBV4-1 with TRBJ2-7; 11 positions agree with TRBD2. Trimming took 3 bases from V and 1 from J; bases not matched to a gene: 5. Germline V gene lookup returns CDR1 MGHRA and CDR2 YSYEKL. The CDR3 loop spans 16 amino acids. CDR3 sequence reads: CASSQGGLAGSYEQYF. CDR3 nucleotides: TGCGCCAGCAGCCAGGGAGGACTAGCGGGTTCCTACGAGCAGTACTTC.

This clonotype was detected only a few times. The chain recombines TRBV29-1 with TRBJ2-1; 8 nucleotides line up with TRBD1. Per germline, CDR1 SQVTM and CDR2 ANQGSEA. The CDR3 runs 14 residues. J was trimmed by 9 bases and V by 2 bases; bases with no gene match: 9. The CDR3 bases are TGCAGCGTTGAACGGGGACAGGTAACCGGTGAGCAGTTCTTC. It codes for CSVERGQVTGEQFF.

The chain carries TRBV5-1 and TRBJ2-3; TRBD1 aligns across 8 bases. Germline CDR1 SGHRS, CDR2 YFSETQ. Losses at the gene ends were 0 bases for V and 2 bases for J; bases not matched to a gene: 5. CDR3 length: 16 residues. Here the CDR3 reads CASSLARGQATDTQYF. The CDR3 DNA sequence: TGCGCCAGCAGCTTGGCCCGGGGACAGGCCACAGATACGCAGTATTTT.

This clonotype has a handful of counts. This chain links TRBV30 with TRBJ2-2; 7 bases are shared with TRBD2. The CDR3 consists of 17 residues. The junction had 14 bases not matched to a gene; V was cut back by 4 bases and J by 3 bases. The germline CDR1 and CDR2 sequences are GTSNPN and SVGIG (reference sequence). The CDR3 here is CAWTTGASGLHTGELFF. In DNA, the CDR3 is TGTGCCTGGACCACTGGGGCTAGCGGATTACACACCGGGGAGCTGTTTTTT.

This chain links TRBV19 with TRBJ1-5; D is unclear. CDR1 and CDR2 from the germline V gene are LNHDA and SQIVND (reference sequence). The CDR3 has 14 residues. V dropped 5 bases and J dropped 5 bases, with 13 bases sitting between them. This CDR3 is CASSLGRRDQPQHF. The CDR3 DNA sequence: TGTGCCAGTAGTTTGGGAAGGAGGGATCAGCCCCAGCATTTT.

The V call is TRBV4-2, the J call TRBJ1-3, with D unclear. Germline V gene sequence: CDR1 LGHNA, CDR2 YNFKEQ. The CDR3 covers 15 residues. V dropped 0 bases and J dropped 2 bases, with 8 bases sitting between them. The CDR3 here is CASSQDWDAGNTIYF. As DNA, the CDR3 is TGTGCCAGCAGCCAAGACTGGGATGCTGGAAACACCATATATTTT.

This clonotype has more than one count but fewer than ten. The CDR3: CASSRGTLKETQYF. In nucleotides, the CDR3 is TGTGCCAGCAGTAGGGGAACCTTAAAGGAGACCCAGTACTTC. The chain has TRBV7-6 and TRBJ2-5, with D perhaps matching TRBD1 (5 bases). CDR3 length equals 14 residues. The V end was cut by 6 bases, the J end by 5 bases, with 16 bases between. CDR1 SGHVS and CDR2 FNYEAQ come from the germline V gene.

This clonotype was observed at least ten times. This chain links TRBV3-1 with TRBJ2-7; no definite D call. This CDR3 contains 13 residues. Trimming stripped 1 base from V and 5 bases from J, with 9 bases between. CDR1 and CDR2 (germline): LGHDT, YNNKEL (reference sequence). The CDR3 coding sequence is TGTGCCAGCAGCCAAGCGGGTAGAAACGAGCAGTACTTC. This translates into CASSQAGRNEQYF.

The chain joins TRBV4-1 to TRBJ1-4; no definite D call. The V gene's germline CDR1 is MGHRA and CDR2 YSYEKL. This CDR3 has 14 residues. The germline V and J ends were trimmed by 4 bases and 6 bases, with 12 bases remaining between them. DNA of the CDR3: TGCGCCAGCAGCCGTGTAGGTGGTTATGAAAAACTGTTTTTT. Protein sequence: CASSRVGGYEKLFF.

In regard to this clonotype: A much larger clone differs by one base, so this may be a read error. The V gene is TRBV5-1, the J gene TRBJ2-7; D is unclear. Germline V gene sequence: CDR1 SGHRS, CDR2 YFSETQ. The CDR3 totals 14 residues. CDR3 in amino acids: CVSSSQTVSYEQYF. The CDR3 DNA reads as TGCGTCAGCAGCTCTCAGACTGTCTCCTACGAGCAGTACTTC.